This TCR beta chain was observed in a study of shared clonotypes between healthy human individuals. The data were produced by immunoSEQ multiplex PCR, yet TCRdb's version contains in-frame clones alone and is incomplete. The sample shows approximately 2,300,000 clones, less than 95% of them seen only once. V lost 7 bases and J lost 4, with 14 bases in between. There are 13 residues in the CDR3. CDR1 is MDHEN and CDR2 is SYDVKM in the germline V gene. A word on this clone: The same CDR3 also results from other DNA sequences found in this sample.

Sequencing was performed on naive CD4+ T cells from PBMCs. Subset given: CD45RA+ positively selected. This clonotype originated in a man aged 18 to 30 in good health. Some clones in this sample may be carry-over from other donors' samples. The chain carries TRBV28 and TRBJ2-7, with D possibly TRBD1 on 6 matching bases. The CDR3 here is CASTTGQTYEQYF. CDR3 nucleotide sequence: TGTGCCAGCACCACCGGACAGACTTACGAGCAGTACTTC.